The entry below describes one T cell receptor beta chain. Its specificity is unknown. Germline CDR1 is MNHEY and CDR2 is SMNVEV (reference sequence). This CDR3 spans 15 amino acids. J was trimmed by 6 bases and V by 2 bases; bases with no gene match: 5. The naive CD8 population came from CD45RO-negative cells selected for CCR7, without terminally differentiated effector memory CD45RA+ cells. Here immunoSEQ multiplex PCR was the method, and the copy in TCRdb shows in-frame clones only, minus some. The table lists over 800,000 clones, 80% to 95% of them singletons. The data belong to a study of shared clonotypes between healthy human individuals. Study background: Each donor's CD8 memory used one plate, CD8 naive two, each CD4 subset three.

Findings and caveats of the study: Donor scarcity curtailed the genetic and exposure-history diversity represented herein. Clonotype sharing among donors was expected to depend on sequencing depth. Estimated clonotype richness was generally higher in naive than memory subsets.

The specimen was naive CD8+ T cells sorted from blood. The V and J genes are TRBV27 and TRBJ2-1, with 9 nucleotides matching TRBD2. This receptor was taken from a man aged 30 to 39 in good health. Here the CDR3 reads CASSLAGGPTNEQFF. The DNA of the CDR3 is TGTGCCAGCAGTTTAGCGGGAGGGCCGACCAATGAGCAGTTCTTC.